The rows below give T cell receptor beta chains drawn from one sample of a study of shared clonotypes between healthy human individuals. TCRdb keeps only in-frame clones here, not all; method: immunoSEQ multiplex PCR. Of some 1,100,000 clones listed, about four fifths are singletons. Input material: memory CD4+ T cells from PBMCs. The receptor set was obtained from a man aged 18 to 30 in good health. Some clones in this sample may be carry-over from other donors' samples. CDR3s include the opening cysteine and the closing phenylalanine or tryptophan. Each record gives: CDR3 length, V gene, clone size, J gene, D gene, CDR3 DNA, CDR3 protein. The D gene is left open where the match is weak. A clone size is listed for some rows: how often the clone was seen (once, few, many), or a class if it is expanded.

>14|TRBV27|.|TRBJ2-1|TRBD2
TGTGCCAGCAGGATGGTGGCTAGCGGCAATGAGCAGTTCTTC
CASRMVASGNEQFF
>14|TRBV5-4|.|TRBJ2-5|.
TGTGCCAGCACCCTTGGGGGCGGGGAAGAGACCCAGTACTTC
CASTLGGGEETQYF
>15|TRBV5-1|.|TRBJ2-2|.
TGCGCCAGCAGCTTGGAACGGAGGAACACCGGGGAGCTGTTTTTT
CASSLERRNTGELFF
>14|TRBV5-5|many|TRBJ2-3|.
TGTGCCAGCAGCTTGGAGTTCAGGGAAGATACGCAGTATTTT
CASSLEFREDTQYF
>15|TRBV30|.|TRBJ2-5|.
TGTGCCTGGAGTCCGATGGGGCTGCTCCAAGAGACCCAGTACTTC
CAWSPMGLLQETQYF
>13|TRBV30|.|TRBJ1-4|TRBD1
TGTGCCTGGCTGGGACAGGGTCATGAAAAACTGTTTTTT
CAWLGQGHEKLFF
>14|TRBV5-1|few|TRBJ2-7|.
TGCGCCAGCAGCGGGGCCGGGACGGTCGACGAGCAGTACTTC
CASSGAGTVDEQYF
>19|TRBV28|once|TRBJ1-1|TRBD1
TGTGCCAGCAGTTCAACCCGGACAGGTGTTTTCGTCTGGGGCACTGAAGCTTTCTTT
CASSSTRTGVFVWGTEAFF
>14|TRBV5-1|.|TRBJ1-4|.
TGCGCCAGCAGCCCGAGTGCAACTAATGAAAAACTGTTTTTT
CASSPSATNEKLFF
>12|TRBV5-6|few|TRBJ2-5|.
TGTGCCAGCAGCCGGACTATGGAGACCCAGTACTTC
CASSRTMETQYF
>13|TRBV4-1|.|TRBJ2-7|.
TGCGCCAGCAGCCAAGTTTGGCTCGGCGAGCAGTACTTC
CASSQVWLGEQYF
>13|TRBV11-2|.|TRBJ1-5|.
TGTGCCAGCAGCTTAGATCGTTACAGGGCCCAGCATTTT
CASSLDRYRAQHF
>12|TRBV19|.|TRBJ1-1|.
TGTGCCAGTAGTCCCACGCCCCAGCGAGCTTTCTTT
CASSPTPQRAFF
>14|TRBV4-1|once|TRBJ1-4|.
TGCGCCAGCAGCCAAGGGGGCGACAGCCGCAACGTGTTTTTT
CASSQGGDSRNVFF
>15|TRBV7-6|.|TRBJ1-4|.
TGTGCCAGCAGCCCCCGACAAAGACGAAATGAAAAACTGTTTTTT
CASSPRQRRNEKLFF
>13|TRBV29-1|.|TRBJ2-6|.
TGCAGCGTTAGCGGCTCTGGGGCCAACGTCCTGACTTTC
CSVSGSGANVLTF
>14|TRBV19|.|TRBJ1-5|.
TGTGCCAGTAGTATGTTAAGGGGCCAAGTGGCCCAGCATTTT
CASSMLRGQVAQHF